This T cell receptor (beta chain) is drawn from a study of blood T cell repertoires in COVID-19. Trimming pared 1 base from V and 4 bases from J, leaving 14 bases between. Germline loops: CDR1 KGHSH, CDR2 LQKENI. This CDR3 region has 16 residues. Some clones are missing from TCRdb's copy, which holds only in-frame ones; the method was immunoSEQ multiplex PCR. The table records some 170,000 clones, approximately 83% of them present only once. The specimen was peripheral blood. This sequence originates from a woman aged 40 to 55 with COVID-19, enrolled during active disease. The chain uses TRBV18 and TRBJ1-5, with D tentatively TRBD1 (6 bases). This CDR3 reads CASSPLGQNLNQPQHF. Here the CDR3 DNA reads TGTGCCAGCTCACCACTCGGACAGAACCTAAATCAGCCCCAGCATTTT.